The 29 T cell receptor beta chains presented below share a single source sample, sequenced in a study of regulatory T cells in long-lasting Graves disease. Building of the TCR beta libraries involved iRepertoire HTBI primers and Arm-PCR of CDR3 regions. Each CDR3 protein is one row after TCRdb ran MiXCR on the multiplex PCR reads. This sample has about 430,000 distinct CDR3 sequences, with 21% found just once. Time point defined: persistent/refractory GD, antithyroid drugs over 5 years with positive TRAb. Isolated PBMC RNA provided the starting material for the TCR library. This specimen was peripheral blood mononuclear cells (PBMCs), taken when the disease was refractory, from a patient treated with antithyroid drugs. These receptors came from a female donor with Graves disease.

CDR3 sequence: CASRGFRLAEPSSTDTQYF. In DNA, the CDR3 is TGTGCCAGCAGGGGGTTTAGACTAGCGGAGCCCTCAAGCACAGATACGCAGTATTTT. The chain employs TRBV2 and TRBJ2-3, with 9 nucleotides matching TRBD2. Germline CDR1 and CDR2: SNHLY and FYNNEI. The CDR3 has 19 amino acids. V gave up 6 bases and J gave up 0 bases; unmatched junction bases: 16. Filled out from reference TRBV2 and TRBJ2-3, the complete variable domain reads EPEVTQTPSHQVTQMGQEVILRCVPISNHLYFYWYRQILGQKVEFLVSFYNNEISEKSEIFDDQFSVERPDGSNFTLKIRSTKLEDSAMYFCASRGFRLAEPSSTDTQYFGPGTRLTVL.

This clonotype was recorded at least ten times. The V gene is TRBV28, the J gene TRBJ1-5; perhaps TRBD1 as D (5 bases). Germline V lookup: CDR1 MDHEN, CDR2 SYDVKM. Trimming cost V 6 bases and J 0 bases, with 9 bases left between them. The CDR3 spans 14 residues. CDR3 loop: CASRGDLSNQPQHF. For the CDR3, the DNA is TGTGCCAGCAGAGGGGACCTTAGCAATCAGCCCCAGCATTTT.

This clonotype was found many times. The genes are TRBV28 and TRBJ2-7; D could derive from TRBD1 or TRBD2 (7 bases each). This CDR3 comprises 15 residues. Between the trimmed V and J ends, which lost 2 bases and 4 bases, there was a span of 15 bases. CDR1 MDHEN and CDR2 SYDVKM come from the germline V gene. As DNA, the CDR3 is TGTGCCAGCAGTTTAGGCAGGGGGGGTCGGTACGAGCAGTACTTC. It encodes CASSLGRGGRYEQYF.

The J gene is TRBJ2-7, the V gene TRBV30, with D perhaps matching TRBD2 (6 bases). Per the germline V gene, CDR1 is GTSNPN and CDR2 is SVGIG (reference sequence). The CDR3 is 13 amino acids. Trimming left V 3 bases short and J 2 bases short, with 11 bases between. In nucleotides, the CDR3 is TGTGCCTGGAGCCAGGGACTTGCCTACGAGCAGTACTTC. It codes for CAWSQGLAYEQYF.

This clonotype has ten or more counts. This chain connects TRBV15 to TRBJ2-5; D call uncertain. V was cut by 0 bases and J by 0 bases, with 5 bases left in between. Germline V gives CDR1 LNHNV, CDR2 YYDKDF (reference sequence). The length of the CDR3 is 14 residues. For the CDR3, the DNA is TGTGCCACCAGCAGAGAAGGTTACCAAGAGACCCAGTACTTC. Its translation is CATSREGYQETQYF.

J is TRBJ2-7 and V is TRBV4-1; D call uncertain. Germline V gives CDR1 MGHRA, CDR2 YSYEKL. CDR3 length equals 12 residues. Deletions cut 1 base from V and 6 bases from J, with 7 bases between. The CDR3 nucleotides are TGCGCCAGCAGCCAAGTGGCAGCCGAGCAGTACTTC. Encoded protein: CASSQVAAEQYF.

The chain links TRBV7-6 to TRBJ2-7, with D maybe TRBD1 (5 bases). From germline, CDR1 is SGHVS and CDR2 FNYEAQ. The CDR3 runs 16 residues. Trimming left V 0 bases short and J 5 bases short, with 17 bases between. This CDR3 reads CASSLAQGGTPNEQYF. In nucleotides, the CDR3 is TGTGCCAGCAGCTTAGCGCAGGGCGGAACTCCCAACGAGCAGTACTTC. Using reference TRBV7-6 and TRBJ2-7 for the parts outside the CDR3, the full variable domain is GAGVSQSPRYKVTKRGQDVALRCDPISGHVSLYWYRQALGQGPEFLTYFNYEAQQDKSGLPNDRFSAERPEGSISTLTIQRTEQRDSAMYRCASSLAQGGTPNEQYFGPGTRLTVT.

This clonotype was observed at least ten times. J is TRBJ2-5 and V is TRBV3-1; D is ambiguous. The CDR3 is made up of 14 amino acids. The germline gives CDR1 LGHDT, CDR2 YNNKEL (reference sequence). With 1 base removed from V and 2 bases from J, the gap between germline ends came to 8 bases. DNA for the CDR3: TGTGCCAGCAGCCAAGTAGGTAGACAAGAGACCCAGTACTTC. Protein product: CASSQVGRQETQYF.

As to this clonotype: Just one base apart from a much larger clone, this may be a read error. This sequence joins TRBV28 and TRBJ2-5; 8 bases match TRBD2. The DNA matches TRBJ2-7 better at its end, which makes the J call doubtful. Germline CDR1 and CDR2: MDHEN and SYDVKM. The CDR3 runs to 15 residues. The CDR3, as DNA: TGTGCCAGCAGTCCCGGGGGGGTCTTCGCCTACGAGCAGTACTTC. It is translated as CASSPGGVFAYEQYF.

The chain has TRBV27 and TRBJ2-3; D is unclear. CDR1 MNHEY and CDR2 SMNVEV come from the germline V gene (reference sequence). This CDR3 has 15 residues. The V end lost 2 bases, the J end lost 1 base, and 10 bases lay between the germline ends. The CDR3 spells CASSLGPLGTDTQYF. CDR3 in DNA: TGTGCCAGCAGTTTAGGGCCCCTGGGCACAGATACGCAGTATTTT.

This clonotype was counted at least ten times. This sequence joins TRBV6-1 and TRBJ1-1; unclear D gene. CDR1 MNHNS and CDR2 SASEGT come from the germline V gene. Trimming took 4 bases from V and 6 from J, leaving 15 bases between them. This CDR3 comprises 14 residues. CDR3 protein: CASSGLTSSAEAFF. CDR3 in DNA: TGTGCCAGCAGTGGTCTGACATCGTCCGCTGAAGCTTTCTTT.

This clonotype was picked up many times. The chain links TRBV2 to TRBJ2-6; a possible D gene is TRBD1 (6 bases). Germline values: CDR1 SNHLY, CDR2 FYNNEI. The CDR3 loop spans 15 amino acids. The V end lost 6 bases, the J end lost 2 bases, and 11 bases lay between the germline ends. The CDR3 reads CASREQGPGANVLTF. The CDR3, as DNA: TGTGCCAGCAGAGAACAGGGTCCTGGGGCCAACGTCCTGACTTTC.

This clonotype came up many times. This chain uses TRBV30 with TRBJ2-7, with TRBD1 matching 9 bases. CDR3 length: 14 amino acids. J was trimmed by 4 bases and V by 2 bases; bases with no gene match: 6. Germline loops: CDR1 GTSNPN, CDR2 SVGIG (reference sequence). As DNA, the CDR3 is TGTGCCTGGAGTCAATCGGACAGGGGATACGAGCAGTACTTC. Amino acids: CAWSQSDRGYEQYF.

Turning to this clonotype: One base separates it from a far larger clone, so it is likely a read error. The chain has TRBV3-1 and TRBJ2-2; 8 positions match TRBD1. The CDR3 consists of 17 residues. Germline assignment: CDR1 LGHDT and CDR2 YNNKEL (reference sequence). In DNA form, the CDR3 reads TGTGCCAGCAGCCTAAACGACAGGGGACGAACGGGCGGGGAGCTGCTTTTT. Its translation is CASSLNDRGRTGGELLF.

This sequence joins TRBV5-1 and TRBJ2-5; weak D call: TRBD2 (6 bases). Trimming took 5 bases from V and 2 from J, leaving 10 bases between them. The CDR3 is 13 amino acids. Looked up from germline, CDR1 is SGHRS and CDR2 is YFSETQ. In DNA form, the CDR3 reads TGCGCCAGCAGGGGGACTTCTCAAGAGACCCAGTACTTC. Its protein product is CASRGTSQETQYF.

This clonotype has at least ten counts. The CDR3 coding sequence is TGCAGTGCTAGTGCAAATAACTATGGCTACACCTTC. Its translation is CSASANNYGYTF. The chain combines TRBV20-1 with TRBJ1-2; no reliable D call. Germline V gives CDR1 DFQATT, CDR2 SNEGSKA (reference sequence). With 3 bases removed from V and 1 base from J, the gap between germline ends came to 6 bases. This CDR3 comprises 12 residues.

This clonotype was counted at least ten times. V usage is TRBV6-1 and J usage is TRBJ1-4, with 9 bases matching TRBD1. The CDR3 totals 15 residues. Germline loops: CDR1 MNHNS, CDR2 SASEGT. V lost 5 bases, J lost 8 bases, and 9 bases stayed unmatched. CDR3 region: CASSPPGQGQEKLFF. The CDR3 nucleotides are TGTGCCAGCAGTCCACCGGGACAGGGACAAGAAAAACTGTTTTTT.

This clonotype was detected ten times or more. CDR3 protein: CASRGSQGQVLGGYTF. The CDR3, as DNA: TGCGCCAGCAGGGGTTCGCAGGGTCAGGTGCTTGGTGGCTACACCTTC. The chain carries TRBV10-2 and TRBJ1-2; perhaps TRBD1 as D (5 bases). The germline CDR1 and CDR2 sequences are WSHSY and SAAADI. V lost 6 bases and J lost 7, with 24 bases in between. The CDR3 totals 16 residues.

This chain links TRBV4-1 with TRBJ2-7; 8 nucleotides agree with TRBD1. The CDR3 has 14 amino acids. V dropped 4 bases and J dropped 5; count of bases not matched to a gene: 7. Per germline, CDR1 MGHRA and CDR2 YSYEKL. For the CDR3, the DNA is TGCGCCAGCAGCCCCTGGGCAGGGGGCGACGAGCAGTACTTC. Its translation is CASSPWAGGDEQYF.

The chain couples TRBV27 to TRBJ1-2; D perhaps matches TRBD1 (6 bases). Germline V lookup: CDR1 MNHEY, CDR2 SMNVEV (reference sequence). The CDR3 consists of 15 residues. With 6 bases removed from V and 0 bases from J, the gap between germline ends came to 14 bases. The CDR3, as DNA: TGTGCCAGCAGGACCCGGACAGACTCTAACTATGGCTACACCTTC. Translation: CASRTRTDSNYGYTF.

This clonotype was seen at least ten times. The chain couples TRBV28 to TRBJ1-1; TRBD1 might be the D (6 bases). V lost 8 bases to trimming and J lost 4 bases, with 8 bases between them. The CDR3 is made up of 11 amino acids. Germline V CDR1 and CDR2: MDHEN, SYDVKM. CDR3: CASEDSTEAFF. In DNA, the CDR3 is TGTGCCAGCGAGGACAGCACTGAAGCTTTCTTT.

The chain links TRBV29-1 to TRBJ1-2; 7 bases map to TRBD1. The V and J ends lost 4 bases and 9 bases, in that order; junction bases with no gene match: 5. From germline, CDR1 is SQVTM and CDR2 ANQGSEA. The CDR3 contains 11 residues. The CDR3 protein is CSVGQGNSYTF. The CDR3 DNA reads TGCAGCGTTGGACAGGGAAATAGCTACACCTTC.

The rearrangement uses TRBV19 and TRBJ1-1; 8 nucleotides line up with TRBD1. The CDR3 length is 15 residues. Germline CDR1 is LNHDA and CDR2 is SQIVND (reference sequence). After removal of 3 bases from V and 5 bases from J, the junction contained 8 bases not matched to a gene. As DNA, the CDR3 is TGTGCCAGTAGTATTCAGGGGGCGAGAATTACTGAAGCTTTCTTT. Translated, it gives CASSIQGARITEAFF.

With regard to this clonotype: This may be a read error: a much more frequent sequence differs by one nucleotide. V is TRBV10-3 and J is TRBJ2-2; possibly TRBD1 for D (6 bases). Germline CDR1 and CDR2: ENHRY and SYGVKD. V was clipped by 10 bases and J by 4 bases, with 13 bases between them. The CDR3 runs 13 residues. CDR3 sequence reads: CASATGVTGELFF. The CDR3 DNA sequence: TGTGCCAGCGCGACAGGAGTCACCGGGGAGCTGTTTTTT.

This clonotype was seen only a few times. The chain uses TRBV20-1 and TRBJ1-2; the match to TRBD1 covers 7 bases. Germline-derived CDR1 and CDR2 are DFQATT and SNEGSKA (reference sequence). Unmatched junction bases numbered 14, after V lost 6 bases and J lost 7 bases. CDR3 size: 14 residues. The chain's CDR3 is CSAPSDRGLFGYTF. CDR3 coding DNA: TGCAGTGCACCCAGTGATAGGGGGCTATTTGGCTACACCTTC.

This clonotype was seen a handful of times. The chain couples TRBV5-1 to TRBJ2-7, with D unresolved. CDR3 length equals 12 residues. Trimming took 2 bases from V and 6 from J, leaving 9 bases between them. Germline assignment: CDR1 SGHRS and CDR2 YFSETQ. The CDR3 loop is CASSFGIGEQYF. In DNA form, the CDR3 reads TGCGCCAGCAGCTTCGGTATAGGCGAGCAGTACTTC.

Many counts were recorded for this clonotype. The CDR3 coding sequence is TGCAGCGTTTGGACAGATAGCTCCTACGAGCAGTACTTC. Translation: CSVWTDSSYEQYF. V is TRBV29-1 and J is TRBJ2-7, with D tentatively TRBD1 (6 bases). The CDR3 is made up of 13 amino acids. The V and J ends lost 5 bases and 0 bases respectively, with 11 bases between them. Per the germline V gene, CDR1 is SQVTM and CDR2 is ANQGSEA.

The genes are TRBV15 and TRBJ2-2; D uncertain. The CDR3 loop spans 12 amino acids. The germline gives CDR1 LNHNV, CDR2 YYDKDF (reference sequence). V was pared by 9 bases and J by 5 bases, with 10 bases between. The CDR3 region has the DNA TGTGCCACTCGAGCCGGGACCGGGGAGCTGTTTTTT. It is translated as CATRAGTGELFF. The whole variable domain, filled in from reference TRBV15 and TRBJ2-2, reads DAMVIQNPRYQVTQFGKPVTLSCSQTLNHNVMYWYQQKSSQAPKLLFHYYDKDFNNEADTPDNFQSRRPNTSFCFLDIRSPGLGDTAMYLCATRAGTGELFFGEGSRLTVL.

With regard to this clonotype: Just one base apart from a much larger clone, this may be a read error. CDR3 coding DNA: TGTGCCAGCTCACTAGTCAGGGGGTTTCAAGGGACCCAGTACTTC. It yields the protein CASSLVRGFQGTQYF. V is TRBV18 and J is TRBJ2-5; 7 bases match TRBD1. CDR3 length: 15 amino acids. Germline assignment: CDR1 KGHSH and CDR2 LQKENI.